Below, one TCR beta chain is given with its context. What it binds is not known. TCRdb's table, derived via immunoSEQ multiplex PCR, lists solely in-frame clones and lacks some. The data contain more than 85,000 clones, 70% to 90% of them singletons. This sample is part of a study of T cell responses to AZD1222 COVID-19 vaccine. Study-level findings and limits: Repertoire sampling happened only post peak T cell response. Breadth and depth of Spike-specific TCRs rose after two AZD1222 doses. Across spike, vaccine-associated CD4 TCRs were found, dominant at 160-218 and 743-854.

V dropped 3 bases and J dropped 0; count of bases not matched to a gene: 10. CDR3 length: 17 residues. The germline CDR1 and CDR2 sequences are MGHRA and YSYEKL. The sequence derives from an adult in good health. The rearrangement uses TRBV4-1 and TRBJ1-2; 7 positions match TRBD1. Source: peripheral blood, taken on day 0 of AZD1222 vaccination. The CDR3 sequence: CASSHPGAGGANYGYTF. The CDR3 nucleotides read TGCGCCAGCAGCCACCCCGGGGCAGGGGGAGCTAACTATGGCTACACCTTC.